The 9 T cell receptor beta chains below all came from one sample that was sequenced in a study of beta chain features in type 1 diabetes. Expressed TCRB transcripts were sequenced, since all the RNA that had been isolated was reverse transcribed. The assay was immunoSEQ multiplex PCR, and TCRdb's table has in-frame clones only and misses some. The sample consists of over 200,000 clones, about 11% of them appearing once. Notes on the study in general: A moderate, significant TCRB CDR3 shortening appeared in type 1 diabetes across four CD4+ subsets.

Antigens of these TCRs are unknown. Sequencing was carried out using naive CD4+ T cells from blood. The receptor source for this set is a man aged 25 to 45 with type 1 diabetes.

This clone occurred a few times. The chain links TRBV7-3 to TRBJ2-5; 8 bases match TRBD1. Trimming at V came to 5 bases and at J to 5 bases, leaving 4 bases not matched to a gene. The CDR3 consists of 13 residues. Per germline, CDR1 SGHTA and CDR2 FQGTGA. The CDR3 nucleotides read TGTGCCAGCAGCCCGACAGGGGTGGAGACCCAGTACTTC. Its protein product is CASSPTGVETQYF.

V and J are TRBV7-9 and TRBJ1-6; the D is unclear. The CDR3 is 18 residues long. Looked up from germline, CDR1 is SEHNR and CDR2 is FQNEAQ (reference sequence). Trimming cost V 4 bases and J 6 bases, with 22 bases left between them. The DNA of the CDR3 is TGTGCCAGCAGCTCCCGGAGGCAGGCGAGCATTCCTAATTCACCCCTCCACTTT. This gives the protein CASSSRRQASIPNSPLHF.

This rearrangement joins TRBV7-3 to TRBJ2-3; perhaps TRBD2 as D (6 bases). The CDR3 contains 13 residues. Germline lookup yields CDR1 SGHTA and CDR2 FQGTGA. V dropped 5 bases and J dropped 5 bases, with 11 bases sitting between them. The DNA of the CDR3 is TGTGCCAGCAGCGGCCGGGAGCGAGATACGCAGTATTTT. This translates into CASSGRERDTQYF.

The chain is built from TRBV5-1 and TRBJ1-1, with TRBD1 matching 11 bases. The CDR3 length is 14 residues. Losses at the gene ends were 6 bases for V and 4 bases for J; bases not matched to a gene: 5. Germline CDR1 SGHRS, CDR2 YFSETQ. The CDR3 DNA reads as TGCGCCAGCACTCCCGGGACAGGGGGCACTGAAGCTTTCTTT. Translation gives CASTPGTGGTEAFF.

This clone occurred a few times. The gene calls are TRBV7-9 and TRBJ2-5, with D unresolved. The V end lost 4 bases, the J end lost 5 bases, and 14 bases lay between the germline ends. The CDR3 length is 14 residues. CDR1 SEHNR and CDR2 FQNEAQ come from the germline V gene (reference sequence). The CDR3: CASSSGWFGETQYF. CDR3 sequence (DNA): TGTGCCAGCAGCTCCGGTTGGTTCGGGGAGACCCAGTACTTC.

The chain couples TRBV18 to TRBJ1-1; D gene uncertain. Trimming took 6 bases from V and 1 from J, leaving 9 bases between them. Germline CDR1 reads KGHSH; CDR2 reads LQKENI. This CDR3 is 13 amino acids long. This chain's CDR3 is CASSLTENTEAFF. CDR3 coding DNA: TGTGCCAGCTCCCTAACAGAGAACACTGAAGCTTTCTTT.

The J gene is TRBJ2-5, the V gene TRBV14; 9 bases are a match to TRBD2. This CDR3 contains 15 residues. Germline V gives CDR1 SGHDN, CDR2 FVKESK. The ends lost 5 bases at V and 2 bases at J; junction bases unmatched: 6. This CDR3 is CASSILAGLQETQYF. The CDR3 nucleotides read TGTGCCAGCAGCATCCTAGCGGGGTTACAAGAGACCCAGTACTTC. The whole variable domain, filled in from reference TRBV14 and TRBJ2-5, reads EAGVTQFPSHSVIEKGQTVTLRCDPISGHDNLYWYRRVMGKEIKFLLHFVKESKQDESGMPNNRFLAERTGGTYSTLKVQPAELEDSGVYFCASSILAGLQETQYFGPGTRLLVL.

This clone was seen a handful of times. The chain couples TRBV28 to TRBJ2-2; TRBD2 agrees at 11 bases. Germline CDR1 and CDR2: MDHEN and SYDVKM. This CDR3 spans 16 amino acids. J lost 7 bases, V lost 5 bases, and 9 bases had no gene match. The CDR3 region has the DNA TGTGCCAGCAGTGCTACTAGCGGGGGTTGGTTCGGGGAGCTGTTTTTT. Its translation: CASSATSGGWFGELFF.

This clone was seen a handful of times. This chain joins TRBV15 and TRBJ2-7, with D maybe TRBD1 (6 bases). The germline CDR1 and CDR2 sequences are LNHNV and YYDKDF (reference sequence). The V and J ends lost 1 base and 3 bases respectively, with 10 bases between them. This CDR3 comprises 14 residues. CDR3 loop: CATSRADSFYEQYF. CDR3 DNA: TGTGCCACCAGCAGAGCGGACAGCTTCTACGAGCAGTACTTC.